The sequence of this T cell receptor (beta chain) was determined in a study of cytomegalovirus exposure and HLA in healthy donors. The germline gives CDR1 LGHNA, CDR2 YNFKEQ. The CDR3 is 16 residues long. V shed 0 bases, J shed 13 bases, and the junction held 14 bases outside the gene matches. Primers for the PCR totalled 60 Vbeta and 13 Jbeta. Original processing methods: The count from a later analysis was 79 million or so unique TCR beta chains, 9.5 million to 11 million of them shared. TCRdb keeps only in-frame clones here, not all; method: immunoSEQ multiplex PCR. V, J and clone size are those of that table, while D and trimming were read from the DNA. The repertoire holds 100,000 to 150,000 clones, under 85% seen once, with 3.5% to 5% in the top ten.

This TCR was sampled from a male donor in good health and CMV-seropositive. V is TRBV4-2 and J is TRBJ2-1; 8 nucleotides match TRBD2. Sequencing was done on a sample of PBMCs. The CDR3 nucleotides are TGTGCCAGCAGCCAAGAACCTGGGGGGCTAGCGGGTTGTCAGTTCTTC. Translating it yields CASSQEPGGLAGCQFF.